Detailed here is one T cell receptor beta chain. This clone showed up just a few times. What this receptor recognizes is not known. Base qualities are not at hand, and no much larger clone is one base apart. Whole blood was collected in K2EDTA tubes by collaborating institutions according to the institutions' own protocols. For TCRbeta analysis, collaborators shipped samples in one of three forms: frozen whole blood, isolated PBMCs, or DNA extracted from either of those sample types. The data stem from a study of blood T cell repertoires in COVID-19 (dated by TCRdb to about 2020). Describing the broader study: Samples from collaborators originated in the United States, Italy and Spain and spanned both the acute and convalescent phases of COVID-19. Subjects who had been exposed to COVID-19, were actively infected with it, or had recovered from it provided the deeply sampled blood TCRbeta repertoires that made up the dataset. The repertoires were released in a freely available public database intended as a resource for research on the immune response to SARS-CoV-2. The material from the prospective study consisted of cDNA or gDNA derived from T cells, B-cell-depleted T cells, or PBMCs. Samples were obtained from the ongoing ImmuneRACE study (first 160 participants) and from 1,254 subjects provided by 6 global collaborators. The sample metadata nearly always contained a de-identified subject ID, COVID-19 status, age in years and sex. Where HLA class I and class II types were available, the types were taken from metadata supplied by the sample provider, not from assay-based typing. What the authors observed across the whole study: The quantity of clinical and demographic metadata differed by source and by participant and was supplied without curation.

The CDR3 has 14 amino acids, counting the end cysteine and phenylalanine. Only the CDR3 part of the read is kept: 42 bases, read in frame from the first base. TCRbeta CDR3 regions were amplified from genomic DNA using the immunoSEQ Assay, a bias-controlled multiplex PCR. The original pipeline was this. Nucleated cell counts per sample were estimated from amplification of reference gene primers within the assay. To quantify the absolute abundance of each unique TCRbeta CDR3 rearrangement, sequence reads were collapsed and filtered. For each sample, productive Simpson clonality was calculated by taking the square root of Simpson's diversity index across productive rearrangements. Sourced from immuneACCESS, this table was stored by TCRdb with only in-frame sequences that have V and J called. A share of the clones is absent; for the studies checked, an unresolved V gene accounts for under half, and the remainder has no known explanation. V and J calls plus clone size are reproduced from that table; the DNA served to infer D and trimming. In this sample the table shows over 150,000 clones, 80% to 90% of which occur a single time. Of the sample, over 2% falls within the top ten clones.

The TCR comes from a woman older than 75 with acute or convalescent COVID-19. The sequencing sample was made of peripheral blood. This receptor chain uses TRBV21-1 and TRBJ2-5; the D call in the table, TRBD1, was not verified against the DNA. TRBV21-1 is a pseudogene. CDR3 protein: CASSKGQTEETQYF. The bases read TGTGCCAGCAGCAAAGGACAGACGGAGGAGACCCAGTACTTC.